The 10 T cell receptor beta chains reported below all come from one sample, sequenced in a study of patients and donors after allogeneic stem cell transplantation (dated by TCRdb to the early 2020s). Preparation of the library involved RT-PCR. Sequenced on a NextSeq 550. TCRdb trimmed the raw reads at Q25, called clones with MiXCR and kept productive beta chains. Rows with a matching CDR3 protein are joined into one entry that keeps the most common DNA and genes. The sample table shows roughly 960,000 distinct CDR3 sequences, and roughly 18% are seen once. About 6% of the sample goes to the ten largest clones. The sequencing sample was made of blood, either unsorted or a sorted T cell fraction (not recorded which). Receptors originate from a human donor who was either an allogeneic HSCT recipient or a stem cell or donor lymphocyte infusion donor (not recorded which). It is not recorded whose cells these are; they may come from a transplant donor.

The rearrangement links TRBV5-1 to TRBJ1-1; 9 bases map to TRBD1. This CDR3 region has 15 residues. V trimming: 1 base; J trimming: 4 bases; junction bases outside the gene matches: 5. The germline CDR1 and CDR2 sequences are SGHRS and YFSETQ. The CDR3 region is CASSLPGQGGTEAFF. CDR3 nucleotides: TGCGCCAGCAGCTTGCCGGGACAGGGAGGCACTGAAGCTTTCTTT.

The V call is TRBV20-1, the J call TRBJ1-1, with 10 bases identical to TRBD1. This CDR3 contains 15 residues. J lost 0 bases, V lost 6 bases, and 7 bases had no gene match. Germline V gives CDR1 DFQATT, CDR2 SNEGSKA (reference sequence). CDR3 coding DNA: TGCAGTGCCAGGGACAGGGGATCTGTGAACACTGAAGCTTTCTTT. This encodes CSARDRGSVNTEAFF.

This clonotype was seen a handful of times. The rearrangement joins TRBV20-1 to TRBJ2-5; tentative D call: TRBD2 (5 bases). V was pared by 2 bases and J by 7 bases, with 11 bases between. Germline V gene data show CDR1 as DFQATT and CDR2 as SNEGSKA (reference sequence). CDR3 length: 12 amino acids. CDR3 region: CSARIAHGTQYF. The CDR3 DNA sequence: TGCAGTGCTAGAATAGCGCACGGGACCCAGTACTTC.

In its sample, this clonotype was seen a few times. The CDR3 reads CASSLGQVRNQPQHF. Written as DNA, the CDR3 is TGTGCCAGCAGCCTCGGACAGGTCCGCAATCAGCCCCAGCATTTT. V gene TRBV12-3 or TRBV12-4 combines with J gene TRBJ1-5, with TRBD1 identical over 7 bases. The V gene end was trimmed by 6 bases and the J gene end by 2 bases; junction bases not matched to a gene: 7. The CDR3 length is 15 residues.

The CDR3 region has the DNA TGTGCCAGCAGTTTAGTAGCTATTCGGAATGAAAAACTGTTTTTT. Translated: CASSLVAIRNEKLFF. The chain uses TRBV12-3 or TRBV12-4 and TRBJ1-4; no clear D. The CDR3 totals 15 residues. Trimming removed 1 base at V and 5 bases at J, with 11 bases between.

This clonotype came up a few times. The V gene is TRBV20-1, the J gene TRBJ2-1; D remains unclear. This CDR3 is built from 13 residues. Trimming cost V 4 bases and J 9 bases, with 16 bases left between them. CDR1 and CDR2 from the germline V gene are DFQATT and SNEGSKA (reference sequence). The CDR3 protein is CSATRTEGSEQFF. CDR3 nucleotides: TGCAGTGCTACAAGGACGGAAGGAAGTGAGCAGTTCTTC.

This clonotype was detected only a few times. The genes are TRBV9 and TRBJ2-1, with D perhaps TRBD1 (6 bases). The CDR3 sequence is 16 residues long. CDR1 is SGDLS and CDR2 is YYNGEE in the germline V gene. Trimming stripped 4 bases from V and 4 bases from J, with 18 bases between. CDR3 in amino acids: CASSPRHRVEYNEQFF. CDR3 coding DNA: TGTGCCAGCAGCCCCCGACACAGGGTGGAATACAATGAGCAGTTCTTC. The full variable domain, completed using reference TRBV9 and TRBJ2-1, is DSGVTQTPKHLITATGQRVTLRCSPRSGDLSVYWYQQSLDQGLQFLIQYYNGEERAKGNILERFSAQQFPDLHSELNLSSLELGDSALYFCASSPRHRVEYNEQFFGPGTRLTVL.

This clonotype was counted between two and nine times. The chain is built from TRBV5-1 and TRBJ2-3; D unresolved. Germline V lookup: CDR1 SGHRS, CDR2 YFSETQ. Trimming cost V 3 bases and J 1 base, with 6 bases left between them. The CDR3 loop spans 13 amino acids. The CDR3 protein is CASSSPGTDTQYF. As DNA, the CDR3 is TGCGCCAGCAGCTCTCCCGGCACAGATACGCAGTATTTT.

The chain links TRBV7-8 to TRBJ2-5; no clear D. There are 15 residues in the CDR3. The germline V and J ends were trimmed by 5 bases and 1 base, with 14 bases remaining between them. Germline CDR1 SGHVS, CDR2 FQNEAQ. Written as DNA, the CDR3 is TGTGCCAGCAGCCCACTCCTCGGGCCCCAAGAGACCCAGTACTTC. This translates into CASSPLLGPQETQYF. Variable domain in full (rest from reference TRBV7-8 and TRBJ2-5): GAGVSQSPRYKVAKRGQDVALRCDPISGHVSLFWYQQALGQGPEFLTYFQNEAQLDKSGLPSDRFFAERPEGSVSTLKIQRTQQEDSAVYLCASSPLLGPQETQYFGPGTRLLVL.

The genes are TRBV4-1 and TRBJ1-1, with 9 positions matching TRBD1. V was clipped by 1 base and J by 0 bases; unmatched bases: 6. This CDR3 spans 17 amino acids. CDR1 is MGHRA and CDR2 is YSYEKL in the germline V gene. CDR3: CASSQGPGQGLNTEAFF. As DNA, the CDR3 is TGCGCCAGCAGCCAAGGGCCGGGACAGGGATTGAACACTGAAGCTTTCTTT.